This is a list of T cell receptor beta chains from one sample in a study of PD-L1 blockade in urothelial cancer. Profiled with immunoSEQ multiplex PCR; TCRdb holds only in-frame clones, not every one. The sample lists more than 65,000 clones, about nine tenths seen once, with roughly 5.2% in the top ten. Material: PBMCs, obtained around atezolizumab (anti-PD-L1) treatment. These receptors originate from a woman in her 70s with urothelial cancer. Both conserved end residues are part of each CDR3. Fields, in order: J gene, D gene, V gene, clone size, CDR3 DNA, CDR3 protein. D genes are given only for firm matches. Size values are once, few and many counts, or a class for expanded clones, and some rows have none.

TRBJ1-2 NA TRBV4-3 NA TGCGCCAGCAGCCAAGGATTTACAGATAACTATGGCTACACCTTC CASSQGFTDNYGYTF
TRBJ1-2 TRBD1 TRBV4-1 NA TGCGCCAGCAGCCAGAATCAGGGGGCGGGCACCTTC CASSQNQGAGTF
TRBJ1-1 NA TRBV10-3 NA TGTGCCATCAGTGAGTATAGGACAGCAAACACTGAAGCTTTCTTT CAISEYRTANTEAFF
TRBJ2-3 TRBD1 TRBV18 NA TGTGCCAGCTCACCTCCAACAGGGGGCACAGATACGCAGTATTTT CASSPPTGGTDTQYF
TRBJ2-7 TRBD2 TRBV27 NA TGTGCCAGCAGCCTCCCTTTGAGCGGGGCAAGCTACGAGCAGTACTTC CASSLPLSGASYEQYF
TRBJ2-5 NA TRBV18 NA TGTGCCAGCTCACGGACTGCGGAGAAAGAGACCCAGTACTTC CASSRTAEKETQYF
TRBJ1-2 NA TRBV5-1 NA TGCGCCAGCAGCATGACAGACCTGAACTATGGCTACACCTTC CASSMTDLNYGYTF
TRBJ2-1 NA TRBV27 NA TGTGCCAGCAGTTTATCTCGGGTTTCTGAGCAGTTCTTC CASSLSRVSEQFF
TRBJ2-5 NA TRBV5-1 NA TGCGCCAGCAGCTACTGGGTTTATACGGGAGATGGGCAAGAGACCCAGTACTTC CASSYWVYTGDGQETQYF
TRBJ2-7 TRBD1 TRBV7-2 NA TGTGCCAGCAGCTTAGGGTGGACAGGCGCCCTCTCCTACGAGCAGTACTTC CASSLGWTGALSYEQYF
TRBJ2-2 TRBD1 TRBV4-1 NA TGCGCCAGCAGCCAAAGGACAGGGGGTCTCACCGGGGAGCTGTTTTTT CASSQRTGGLTGELFF
TRBJ1-3 NA TRBV4-3 NA TGCGCCAGCAGCCAAGGTATCCGTCAGAGAAACACCATATATTTT CASSQGIRQRNTIYF
TRBJ2-7 TRBD2 TRBV10-2 NA TGCGCCAGCAGTGAAGGACTAGCGGGATACGAGCAGTACTTC CASSEGLAGYEQYF
TRBJ2-3 NA TRBV5-4 NA TGTGCCAGCAGCTTGGCCCTGCTAGGCACAGATACGCAGTATTTT CASSLALLGTDTQYF
TRBJ1-2 TRBD1 TRBV5-6 once TGTGCCAGCAGCTGGCGACAGGGATATGCCCCTAACTATGGCTACACCTTC CASSWRQGYAPNYGYTF
TRBJ1-2 NA TRBV9 NA TGTGCCAGCAGCGTAGGAGGGGGTGACCCCTCATTTGGCTACACCTTC CASSVGGGDPSFGYTF
TRBJ1-5 NA TRBV6-1 few TGTGCCAGCAGGCCCCAGGGGATGGCCCAGCATTTT CASRPQGMAQHF
TRBJ1-5 NA TRBV5-8 NA TGTGCCAGCAGCTTCCGACAGAATCAGCCCCAGCATTTT CASSFRQNQPQHF
TRBJ2-3 NA TRBV2 NA TGTGCCAGCAGTACGGTTGGTAGCACAGATACGCAGTATTTT CASSTVGSTDTQYF
TRBJ2-2 NA TRBV10-1 once TGCGCCAGCCGGGACTCCGCGAACACCGGGGAGCTGTTTTTT CASRDSANTGELFF
TRBJ2-7 NA TRBV28 once TGTGCCAGCAGTTTAGCCCTAAACGAGCAGTACTTC CASSLALNEQYF
TRBJ2-1 NA TRBV6-1 NA TGTGCCAGCAGTGTTTCGGGGAATGAGCAGTTCTTC CASSVSGNEQFF
TRBJ2-7 TRBD2 TRBV7-9 few TGTGCCAGCAGCCAACCCGGGGGGAGTGAGCAGTACTTC CASSQPGGSEQYF
TRBJ2-5 TRBD2 TRBV4-1 once TGCGCCAGCAGCCGGAACGGACTAGCGGGCGCAGAGACCCAGTACTTC CASSRNGLAGAETQYF
TRBJ2-5 NA TRBV19 NA TGTGCCAGTAGTATGGGGCTAGCGGAGACCCAGTACTTC CASSMGLAETQYF
TRBJ2-7 NA TRBV14 NA TGTGCCAGCAGCCAAGATTTCTCCGGGTCCGGGCAGTACTTC CASSQDFSGSGQYF
TRBJ2-5 TRBD2 TRBV15 NA TGTGCCACCAGCCGCCGGAATACGGGGGGCCAAGAGACCCAGTACTTC CATSRRNTGGQETQYF